This paragraph reports one T cell receptor (beta chain). Clones were read by immunoSEQ multiplex PCR, and TCRdb kept only the in-frame ones, dropping some. The sample includes 300,000 to 450,000 clones, more than 75% of them seen just once. V was cut by 8 bases and J by 3 bases, with 19 bases left in between. Germline CDR1 ENHRY, CDR2 SYGVKD. CDR3 length: 16 residues. The sample belongs to a study of blood T cell repertoires in COVID-19. Study-level information: Sample material is recorded as cDNA or gDNA derived from T cells, B-cell-depleted T cells, or PBMCs.

The sample consisted of peripheral blood. The rearrangement links TRBV10-3 to TRBJ2-2; D perhaps matches TRBD2 (6 bases). The TCR sequence derives from a human donor in a cohort sampled during active COVID-19. CDR3 coding DNA: TGTGCCATCGGGACCCCAGGGACTTCTTACACCGGGGAGCTGTTTTTT. Amino acid sequence: CAIGTPGTSYTGELFF.